These T cell receptor beta chains were read from a single sample in a study of CD8 T cells in ankylosing spondylitis. One entry per CDR3 protein, called by TCRdb with MiXCR from the 5' RACE reads. This table has hundreds of thousands of distinct CDR3 sequences, 12% appearing once. The sample consisted of blood, either unsorted or a sorted T cell fraction (not recorded which). The receptors here all came from a male donor with ankylosing spondylitis. CDR3s include the opening cysteine and the closing phenylalanine or tryptophan. D genes are given only for firm matches. Some rows have no size entry. The others give once, few or many, or a class for an expanded clone.

v_gene	len	abundance	j_gene	d_gene	CDR3aa	CDR3nt
TRBV6-2/TRBV6-3	16	many	TRBJ2-3	TRBD1	CASSYSGQGAMDTQYF	TGTGCCAGCAGTTACTCGGGACAGGGAGCAATGGATACGCAGTATTTT
TRBV6-6	13	NA	TRBJ2-5	NA	CAHFRGLGETQYF	TGTGCCCACTTCCGAGGGCTCGGGGAGACCCAGTACTTC
TRBV30	16	many	TRBJ2-3	TRBD2	CALGTSGRLITDTQYF	TGTGCCTTGGGGACTAGCGGGAGATTGATCACAGATACGCAGTATTTT
TRBV29-1	10	many	TRBJ2-1	NA	CSVENYEQFF	TGCAGCGTTGAAAACTATGAGCAGTTCTTC
TRBV7-2	16	NA	TRBJ2-5	TRBD1	CASSLAPTGGWETQYF	TGTGCCAGCAGCTTAGCCCCTACAGGGGGCTGGGAGACCCAGTACTTC
TRBV5-1	14	many	TRBJ2-3	NA	CASRTGGTTDTQYF	TGCGCCAGCAGAACAGGTGGGACCACAGATACGCAGTATTTT
TRBV27	16	once	TRBJ2-3	TRBD2	CASRRLAGGPRDTQYF	TGTGCCAGCAGGCGTTTGGCGGGGGGGCCGAGAGATACGCAGTATTTT
TRBV12-3/TRBV12-4	17	NA	TRBJ2-5	TRBD2	CASSFGLAGSLGETQYF	TGTGCCAGCAGTTTCGGACTAGCGGGATCTTTGGGAGAGACCCAGTACTTC
TRBV7-3	15	few	TRBJ2-7	TRBD1	CASSLTPTGYYEQYF	TGTGCCAGCAGCTTAACCCCGACAGGGTACTACGAGCAGTACTTC
TRBV7-9	14	NA	TRBJ2-7	TRBD1	CASSLGTVFSEQYF	TGTGCCAGCAGCTTGGGGACAGTTTTCTCCGAGCAGTACTTC
TRBV28	13	few	TRBJ2-4	TRBD1	CASRKTGGNIQYF	TGTGCCAGCAGAAAAACAGGGGGGAACATTCAGTACTTC
TRBV12-3/TRBV12-4	13	many	TRBJ2-7	NA	CASSRGLAYEQYF	TGTGCCAGCAGTCGCGGACTCGCCTACGAGCAGTACTTC
TRBV20-1	13	NA	TRBJ2-5	NA	CSASQPAGETQYF	TGCAGTGCTAGCCAACCCGCGGGGGAGACCCAGTACTTC
TRBV4-2	16	few	TRBJ1-2	NA	CASSQPRTLANYGYTF	TGTGCCAGCAGCCAACCCAGGACGTTAGCTAACTATGGCTACACCTTC
TRBV4-2	19	many	TRBJ2-7	TRBD2	CASSQDTWLAGGRSYEQYF	TGTGCCAGCAGCCAAGATACGTGGCTAGCGGGGGGACGTTCCTACGAGCAGTACTTC
TRBV20-1	16	many	TRBJ2-7	TRBD2	CSARLASGASGYEQYF	TGCAGTGCTAGACTCGCTAGCGGGGCGTCGGGCTACGAGCAGTACTTC
TRBV7-2	16	NA	TRBJ2-3	TRBD2	CASSLRTSGRGDTQYF	TGTGCCAGCAGCTTGAGGACTAGCGGGAGGGGAGATACGCAGTATTTT
TRBV18	12	few	TRBJ2-7	TRBD2	CASSPYGEGQYF	TGTGCCAGCTCACCGTATGGGGAGGGGCAGTACTTC
TRBV7-8	15	NA	TRBJ1-5	NA	CASSRPPRGNQPQHF	TGTGCCAGCAGCCGGCCCCCGAGGGGCAATCAGCCCCAGCATTTT
TRBV28	14	NA	TRBJ1-5	NA	CASYPTGFGQPQHF	TGTGCCAGCTACCCCACCGGGTTTGGACAGCCCCAGCATTTT
TRBV7-9	16	few	TRBJ2-1	TRBD1	CASSLTGAIGGNEQFF	TGTGCCAGCAGCTTGACAGGGGCTATTGGGGGCAATGAGCAGTTCTTC
TRBV20-1	17	NA	TRBJ2-3	TRBD2	CSARDRLAGTSTDTQYF	TGCAGTGCTAGAGATCGACTAGCGGGGACTAGCACAGATACGCAGTATTTT
TRBV29-1	13	many	TRBJ1-2	NA	CSSWESGRYGYTF	TGCAGCTCCTGGGAAAGCGGCCGCTATGGCTACACCTTC
TRBV4-2	16	NA	TRBJ1-4	NA	CASSQDLRGGNEKLFF	TGTGCCAGCAGCCAAGACCTCAGAGGGGGGAATGAAAAACTGTTTTTT
TRBV5-6	15	many	TRBJ2-1	TRBD2	CASSFGLAGGGEQFF	TGTGCCAGCAGCTTTGGACTAGCGGGAGGCGGTGAGCAGTTCTTC
TRBV20-1	12	few	TRBJ2-7	NA	CSARWGSDEQYF	TGCAGTGCTAGATGGGGGTCGGACGAGCAGTACTTC
TRBV20-1	15	NA	TRBJ2-3	NA	CSARNLGQSTDTQYF	TGCAGTGCTAGAAATCTCGGACAGAGCACAGATACGCAGTATTTT
TRBV4-1	15	NA	TRBJ2-3	NA	CASSQDPHGTDTQYF	TGCGCCAGCAGCCAAGATCCCCACGGCACAGATACGCAGTATTTT
TRBV7-3	14	NA	TRBJ2-2	NA	CASRITSSDGELFF	TGTGCCAGCAGAATCACCAGCTCTGACGGGGAGCTGTTTTTT
TRBV20-1	15	few	TRBJ1-4	NA	CSARENTGRGEKLFF	TGCAGTGCTAGGGAAAATACAGGGAGGGGAGAAAAACTGTTTTTT
TRBV18	18	few	TRBJ2-3	TRBD1	CASSPSSPWTGNTDTQYF	TGTGCCAGCTCACCAAGTAGCCCGTGGACAGGGAACACAGATACGCAGTATTTT
TRBV6-1	14	NA	TRBJ2-7	NA	CASSASPLSGEQYF	TGTGCCAGCTCGGCCTCTCCCCTCTCTGGCGAGCAGTACTTC
TRBV5-1	14	few	TRBJ1-1	NA	CASSTDGMRTEAFF	TGCGCCAGCAGCACCGACGGGATGAGAACTGAAGCTTTCTTT
TRBV5-1	15	NA	TRBJ1-5	NA	CASSYTTGQDQPQHF	TGCGCCAGCAGCTACACGACAGGCCAAGATCAGCCCCAGCATTTT
TRBV9	16	NA	TRBJ2-3	NA	CASSPSMGGRGDTQYF	TGTGCCAGCAGCCCAAGCATGGGGGGACGAGGAGATACGCAGTATTTT
TRBV10-3	15	NA	TRBJ2-1	NA	CAISAGPPTYNEQFF	TGTGCCATCAGTGCCGGACCGCCGACCTACAATGAGCAGTTCTTC
TRBV9	15	NA	TRBJ2-1	TRBD2	CASSVLAGGNNEQFF	TGTGCCAGCAGCGTCCTAGCGGGGGGAAACAATGAGCAGTTCTTC
TRBV6-2/TRBV6-3	14	few	TRBJ1-1	NA	CASRNRQENTEAFF	TGTGCCAGCAGGAATAGACAGGAGAACACTGAAGCTTTCTTT
TRBV28	14	once	TRBJ1-4	NA	CASRFGGINEKLFF	TGTGCCAGCAGATTTGGGGGAATTAATGAAAAACTGTTTTTT
TRBV20-1	14	NA	TRBJ1-2	TRBD1	CSASTGTANYGYTF	TGCAGTGCTAGCACCGGGACAGCTAACTATGGCTACACCTTC
TRBV7-2	13	few	TRBJ2-7	NA	CASSHPGIYEQYF	TGTGCCAGCAGCCACCCCGGGATCTACGAGCAGTACTTC
TRBV29-1	12	many	TRBJ2-5	NA	CSFGGTEETQYF	TGCAGCTTTGGGGGGACAGAAGAGACCCAGTACTTC
TRBV4-2	14	few	TRBJ2-1	NA	CASSPGGVGNEQFF	TGTGCCAGCAGCCCCGGGGGAGTAGGCAATGAGCAGTTCTTC
TRBV29-1	14	few	TRBJ2-5	TRBD1	CSVDGTGNIETQYF	TGCAGCGTGGACGGGACAGGGAATATAGAGACCCAGTACTTC
TRBV7-2	16	NA	TRBJ2-4	NA	CASSLWAGEAKNIQYF	TGTGCCAGCAGCTTATGGGCGGGTGAAGCCAAAAACATTCAGTACTTC
TRBV11-2	19	NA	TRBJ2-2	TRBD2	CASSPGVGLAGGLTGELFF	TGTGCCAGCAGCCCAGGGGTCGGACTAGCGGGAGGTCTCACCGGGGAGCTGTTTTTT
TRBV7-9	14	many	TRBJ2-3	TRBD2	CASSFVGRPGTQYF	TGTGCCAGCAGCTTCGTCGGGAGGCCCGGTACGCAGTATTTT
TRBV27	15	few	TRBJ1-5	TRBD1	CASSTRSGGRQPQHF	TGTGCCAGCAGTACACGCTCAGGGGGAAGACAGCCCCAGCATTTT
TRBV10-3	12	NA	TRBJ1-2	NA	CAISDKIGGYTF	TGTGCCATCAGTGATAAGATCGGTGGCTACACCTTC